Below, 2 T cell receptor beta chains from the same sample are listed, as sequenced in a study of blood T cell repertoires in COVID-19. TCRdb's table, derived via immunoSEQ multiplex PCR, lists solely in-frame clones and lacks some. There are around 620,000 clones in the sample; over 80% occur only once, and under 0.3% lies in the top ten. Sequencing was done on a sample of peripheral blood. Receptors were obtained from a woman aged 18 to 35 with acute or convalescent COVID-19.

The chain uses TRBV7-9 and TRBJ1-2; D may be TRBD1 (5 bases). The length of the CDR3 is 12 residues. V dropped 6 bases and J dropped 7 bases, with 12 bases sitting between them. The germline V gene has CDR1 SEHNR and CDR2 FQNEAQ (reference sequence). CDR3 sequence (DNA): TGTGCCAGCAGTTTCCAGGGATCTGGCTACACCTTC. Residues: CASSFQGSGYTF.

The J gene is TRBJ2-7, the V gene TRBV5-5, with 11 positions matching TRBD1. Germline values: CDR1 SGHKS, CDR2 YYEKEE (reference sequence). The CDR3 has 16 amino acids. Trimming cost V 4 bases and J 5 bases; bases outside gene matches: 11. CDR3 in DNA: TGTGCCAGCAGCACGGACAGGGGGCCTAGAGCCCACGAGCAGTACTTC. This gives the protein CASSTDRGPRAHEQYF.